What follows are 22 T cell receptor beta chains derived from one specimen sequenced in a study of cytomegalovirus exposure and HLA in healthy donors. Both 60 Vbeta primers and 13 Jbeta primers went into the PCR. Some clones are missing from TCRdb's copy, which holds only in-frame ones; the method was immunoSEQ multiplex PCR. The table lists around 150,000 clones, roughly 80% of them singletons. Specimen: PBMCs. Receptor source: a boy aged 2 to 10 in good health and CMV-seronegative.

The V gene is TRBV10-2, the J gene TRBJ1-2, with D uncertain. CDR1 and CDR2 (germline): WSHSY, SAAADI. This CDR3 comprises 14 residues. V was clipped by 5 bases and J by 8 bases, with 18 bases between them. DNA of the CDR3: TGCGCCAGCAGTAGGGAGGGCTTGGATCTCGGCTACACCTTC. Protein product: CASSREGLDLGYTF.

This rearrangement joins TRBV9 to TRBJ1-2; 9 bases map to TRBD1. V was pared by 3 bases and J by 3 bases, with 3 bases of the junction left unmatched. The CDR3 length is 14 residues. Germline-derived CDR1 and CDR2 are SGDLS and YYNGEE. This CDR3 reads CASSADRGYYGYTF. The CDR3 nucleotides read TGTGCCAGCAGCGCCGACAGGGGGTACTATGGCTACACCTTC.

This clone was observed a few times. The CDR3 sequence: CASSQEEASGGLTDTQYF. Here the CDR3 DNA reads TGTGCCAGCAGCCAAGAGGAGGCTAGCGGGGGCCTCACAGATACGCAGTATTTT. This sequence joins TRBV4-2 and TRBJ2-3; 10 nucleotides line up with TRBD2. Germline-derived CDR1 and CDR2 are LGHNA and YNFKEQ. Trimming cost V 0 bases and J 2 bases; bases outside gene matches: 8. The CDR3 runs 18 residues.

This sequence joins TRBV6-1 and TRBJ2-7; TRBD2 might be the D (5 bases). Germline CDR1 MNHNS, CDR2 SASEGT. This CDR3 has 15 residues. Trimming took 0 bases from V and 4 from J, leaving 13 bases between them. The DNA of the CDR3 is TGTGCCAGCAGTGAAGCTTCACTACGCGGGTACGAGCAGTACTTC. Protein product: CASSEASLRGYEQYF.

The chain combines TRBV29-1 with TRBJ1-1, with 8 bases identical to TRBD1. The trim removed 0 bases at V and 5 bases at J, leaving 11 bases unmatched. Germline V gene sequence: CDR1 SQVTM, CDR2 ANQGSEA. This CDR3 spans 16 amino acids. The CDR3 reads CSVEDRGRGLMTEAFF. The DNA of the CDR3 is TGCAGCGTTGAAGATCGGGGCAGGGGGCTAATGACTGAAGCTTTCTTT.

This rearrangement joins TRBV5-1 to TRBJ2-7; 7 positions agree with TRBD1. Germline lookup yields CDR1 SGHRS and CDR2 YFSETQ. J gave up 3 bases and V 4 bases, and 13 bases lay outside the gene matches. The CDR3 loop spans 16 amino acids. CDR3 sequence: CASSPGGTKGYYEQYF. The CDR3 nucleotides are TGCGCCAGCAGCCCAGGGGGAACCAAGGGTTACTACGAGCAGTACTTC.

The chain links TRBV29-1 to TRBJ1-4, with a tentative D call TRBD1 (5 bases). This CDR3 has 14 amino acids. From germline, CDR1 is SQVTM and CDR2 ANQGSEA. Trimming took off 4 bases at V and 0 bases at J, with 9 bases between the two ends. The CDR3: CSVVRVSTNEKLFF. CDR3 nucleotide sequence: TGCAGCGTTGTCAGGGTATCAACTAATGAAAAACTGTTTTTT.

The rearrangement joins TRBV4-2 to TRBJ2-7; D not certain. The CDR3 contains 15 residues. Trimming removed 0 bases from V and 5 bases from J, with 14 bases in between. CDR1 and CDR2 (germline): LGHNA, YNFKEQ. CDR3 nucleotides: TGTGCCAGCAGCCAAGATTGGCAGGTCCCTGACGAGCAGTACTTC. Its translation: CASSQDWQVPDEQYF.

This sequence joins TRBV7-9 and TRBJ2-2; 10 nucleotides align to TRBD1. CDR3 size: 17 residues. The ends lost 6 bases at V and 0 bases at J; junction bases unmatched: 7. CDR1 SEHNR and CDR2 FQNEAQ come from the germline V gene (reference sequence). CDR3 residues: CASRPGTGVPNTGELFF. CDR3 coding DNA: TGTGCCAGCAGGCCCGGGACAGGGGTACCGAACACCGGGGAGCTGTTTTTT.

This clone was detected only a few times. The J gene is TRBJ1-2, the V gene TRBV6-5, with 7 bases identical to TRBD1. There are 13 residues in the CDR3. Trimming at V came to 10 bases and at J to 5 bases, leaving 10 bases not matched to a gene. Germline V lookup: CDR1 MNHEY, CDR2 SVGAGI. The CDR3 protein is CATKGASRYGYTF. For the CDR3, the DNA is TGTGCCACTAAGGGGGCGAGTAGGTATGGCTACACCTTC.

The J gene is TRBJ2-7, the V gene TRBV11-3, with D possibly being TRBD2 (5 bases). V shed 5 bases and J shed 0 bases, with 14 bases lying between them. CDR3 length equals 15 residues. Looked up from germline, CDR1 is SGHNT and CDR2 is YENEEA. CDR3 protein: CASSARAASSYEQYF. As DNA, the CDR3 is TGTGCCAGCAGCGCGCGGGCTGCGAGCTCCTACGAGCAGTACTTC.

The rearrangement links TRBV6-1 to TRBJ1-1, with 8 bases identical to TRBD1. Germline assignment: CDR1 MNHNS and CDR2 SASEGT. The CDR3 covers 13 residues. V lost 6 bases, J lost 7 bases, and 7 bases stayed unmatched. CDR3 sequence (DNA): TGTGCCAGCAGGCGCCGACAGGGGAATGAAGCTTTCTTT. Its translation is CASRRRQGNEAFF.

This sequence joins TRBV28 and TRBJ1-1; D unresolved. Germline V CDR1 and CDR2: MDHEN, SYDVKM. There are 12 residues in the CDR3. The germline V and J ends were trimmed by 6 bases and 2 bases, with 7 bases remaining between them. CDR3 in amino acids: CASRSLNTEAFF. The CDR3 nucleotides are TGTGCCAGCAGGTCTTTAAACACTGAAGCTTTCTTT.

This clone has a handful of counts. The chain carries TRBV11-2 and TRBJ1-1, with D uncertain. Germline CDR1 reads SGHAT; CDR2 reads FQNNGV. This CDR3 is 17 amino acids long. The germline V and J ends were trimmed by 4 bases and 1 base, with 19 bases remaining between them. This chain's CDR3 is CASSSVGPPTGNTEAFF. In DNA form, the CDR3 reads TGTGCCAGCAGCTCTGTCGGTCCGCCTACCGGGAACACTGAAGCTTTCTTT.

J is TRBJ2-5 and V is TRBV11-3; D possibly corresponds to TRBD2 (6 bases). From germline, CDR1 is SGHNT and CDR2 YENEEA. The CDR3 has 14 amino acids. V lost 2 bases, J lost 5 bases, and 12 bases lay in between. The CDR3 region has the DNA TGTGCCAGCAGCTTACGGAGGGATCCCGAGACCCAGTACTTC. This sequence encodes CASSLRRDPETQYF.

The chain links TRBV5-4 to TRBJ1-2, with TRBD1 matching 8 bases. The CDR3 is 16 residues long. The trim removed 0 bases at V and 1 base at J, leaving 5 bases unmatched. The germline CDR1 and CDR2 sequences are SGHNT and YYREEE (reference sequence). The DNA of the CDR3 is TGTGCCAGCAGCTTGGTCCGGACAGGGCTTAACTATGGCTACACCTTC. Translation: CASSLVRTGLNYGYTF.

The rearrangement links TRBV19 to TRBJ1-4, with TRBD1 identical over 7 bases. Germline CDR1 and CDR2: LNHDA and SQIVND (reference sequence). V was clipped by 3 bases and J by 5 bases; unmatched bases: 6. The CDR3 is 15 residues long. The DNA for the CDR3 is TGTGCCAGTAGTATTAGAAGGACAGGAAATGAAAAACTGTTTTTT. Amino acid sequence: CASSIRRTGNEKLFF.

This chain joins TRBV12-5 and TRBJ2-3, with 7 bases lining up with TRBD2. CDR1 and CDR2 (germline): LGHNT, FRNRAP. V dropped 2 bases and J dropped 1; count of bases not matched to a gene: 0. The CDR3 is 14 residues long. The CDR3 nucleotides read TGTGCTAGTGGTTTGCGGGAGGGCACAGATACGCAGTATTTT. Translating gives CASGLREGTDTQYF.

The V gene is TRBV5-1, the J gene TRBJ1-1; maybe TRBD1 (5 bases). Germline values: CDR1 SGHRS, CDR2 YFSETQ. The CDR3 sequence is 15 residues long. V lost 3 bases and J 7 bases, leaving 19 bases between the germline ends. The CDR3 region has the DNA TGCGCCAGCAGCTCCCGAAAAACAGGAACCGGTGAAGCTTTCTTT. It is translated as CASSSRKTGTGEAFF. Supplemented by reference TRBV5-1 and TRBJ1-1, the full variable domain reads KAGVTQTPRYLIKTRGQQVTLSCSPISGHRSVSWYQQTPGQGLQFLFEYFSETQRNKGNFPGRFSGRQFSNSRSEMNVSTLELGDSALYLCASSSRKTGTGEAFFGQGTRLTVV.

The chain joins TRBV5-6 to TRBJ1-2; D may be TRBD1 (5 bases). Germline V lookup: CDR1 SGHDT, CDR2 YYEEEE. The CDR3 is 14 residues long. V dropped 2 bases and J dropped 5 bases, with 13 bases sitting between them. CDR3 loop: CASSFGRVRYGYTF. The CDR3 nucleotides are TGTGCCAGCAGCTTTGGCAGGGTGCGGTATGGCTACACCTTC.

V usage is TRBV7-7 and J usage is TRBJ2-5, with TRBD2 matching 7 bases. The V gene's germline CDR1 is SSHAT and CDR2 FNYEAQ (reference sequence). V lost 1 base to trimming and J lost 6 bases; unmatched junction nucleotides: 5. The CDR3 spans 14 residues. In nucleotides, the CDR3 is TGTGCCAGCAGCTTAGTACCAGGGACTAAGACCCAGTACTTC. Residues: CASSLVPGTKTQYF.

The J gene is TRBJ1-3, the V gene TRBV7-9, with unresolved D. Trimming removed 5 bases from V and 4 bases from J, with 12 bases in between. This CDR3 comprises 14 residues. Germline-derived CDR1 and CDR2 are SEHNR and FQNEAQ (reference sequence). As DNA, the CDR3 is TGTGCCAGCAGCCCGGAGTCGGCGGGAAACACCATATATTTT. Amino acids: CASSPESAGNTIYF.